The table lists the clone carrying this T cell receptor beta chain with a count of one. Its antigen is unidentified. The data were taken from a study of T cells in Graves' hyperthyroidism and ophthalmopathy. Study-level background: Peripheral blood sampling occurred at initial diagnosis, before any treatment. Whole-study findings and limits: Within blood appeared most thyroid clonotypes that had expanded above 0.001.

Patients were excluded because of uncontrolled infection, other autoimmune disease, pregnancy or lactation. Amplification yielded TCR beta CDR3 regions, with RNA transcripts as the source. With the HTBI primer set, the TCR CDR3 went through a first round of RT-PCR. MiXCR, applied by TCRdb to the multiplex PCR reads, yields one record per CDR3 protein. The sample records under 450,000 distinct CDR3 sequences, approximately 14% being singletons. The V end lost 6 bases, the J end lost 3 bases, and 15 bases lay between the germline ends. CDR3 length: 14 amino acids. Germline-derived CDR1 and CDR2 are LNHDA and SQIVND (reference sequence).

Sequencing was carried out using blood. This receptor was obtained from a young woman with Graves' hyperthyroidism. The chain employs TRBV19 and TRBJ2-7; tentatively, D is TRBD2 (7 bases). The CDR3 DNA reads TGTGCCAGTAGCAAGGGGGGGCAGATCTACGAGCAGTACTTC. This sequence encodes CASSKGGQIYEQYF.